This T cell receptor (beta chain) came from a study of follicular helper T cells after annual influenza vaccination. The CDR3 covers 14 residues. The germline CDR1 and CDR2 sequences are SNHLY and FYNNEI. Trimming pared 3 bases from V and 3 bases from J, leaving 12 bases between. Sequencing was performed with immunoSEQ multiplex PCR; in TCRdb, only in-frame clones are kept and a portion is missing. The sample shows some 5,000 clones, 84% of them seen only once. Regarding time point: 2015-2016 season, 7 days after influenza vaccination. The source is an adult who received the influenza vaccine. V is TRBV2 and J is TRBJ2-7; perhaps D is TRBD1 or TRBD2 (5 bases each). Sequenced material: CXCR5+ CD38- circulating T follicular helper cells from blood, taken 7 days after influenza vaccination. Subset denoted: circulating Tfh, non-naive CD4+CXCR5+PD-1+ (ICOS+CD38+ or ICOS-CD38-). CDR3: CASSERATDYEQYF. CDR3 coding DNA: TGTGCCAGCAGTGAGAGGGCGACAGACTACGAGCAGTACTTC.